This is a list of T cell receptor beta chains from one sample in a study of glioma-infiltrating T cells after dendritic cell vaccination. Profiling relied on immunoSEQ multiplex PCR, and the TCRdb table lists in-frame clones only, not all of them. The sample records under 130,000 clones, around 90% being singletons. Sequences were derived from blood, sampled after dendritic cell vaccination. These receptor sequences come from a human donor with glioblastoma. Both conserved end residues are part of each CDR3. The D gene is left open where the match is weak. Not every row has a clone size; where given, it reads once, few, many or a size class.

cdr3_nt,cdr3_aa,j_call,d_call,v_call,clone_size
TGTGCCAGTAGCCCCGGGACAGCTCAAGAGACCCAGTACTTC,CASSPGTAQETQYF,TRBJ2-5,TRBD1,TRBV19,.
TGTGCCAGCAGACTCACAGGGGGGGGAGCTGCGGCCAACGTCCTGACTTTC,CASRLTGGGAAANVLTF,TRBJ2-6,.,TRBV27,few
TGTGCCAGTACTCGGGACAGGGGGCGGAATCAGCCCCAGCATTTT,CASTRDRGRNQPQHF,TRBJ1-5,TRBD1,TRBV19,.
TGTGCCAGCAGCATATTCGGGGGCACAGATACGCAGTATTTT,CASSIFGGTDTQYF,TRBJ2-3,.,TRBV11-2,.
TGTGCCAGCAGCTACACTAGCGGGGGGACCGACAATGAGCAGTTCTTC,CASSYTSGGTDNEQFF,TRBJ2-1,TRBD2,TRBV11-3,.
TGTGCCAGCAGCTTTCCCACGGGGGCCTACGAGCAGTACTTC,CASSFPTGAYEQYF,TRBJ2-7,.,TRBV5-6,.
TGCGCCAGCAGCGACCCACAGGGGACATCCTCCTACGAGCAGTACTTC,CASSDPQGTSSYEQYF,TRBJ2-7,TRBD1,TRBV5-1,.
TGCGCCAGCAGCCCGGAAGGGCCGGGGCGGAGGGGCGAGCAGTACTTC,CASSPEGPGRRGEQYF,TRBJ2-7,.,TRBV4-1,.
TGCAGCGCTAGCAGTGGGATTTACTATGGCTACACCTTC,CSASSGIYYGYTF,TRBJ1-2,.,TRBV29-1,.
TGTGCCAGCAGCCTCCCGAGGCTAGCGGGAGTTTCAGATACGCAGTATTTT,CASSLPRLAGVSDTQYF,TRBJ2-3,TRBD2,TRBV7-9,.
TGTGCCAGCACGGGCGGGGCTAGCACAGATACGCAGTATTTT,CASTGGASTDTQYF,TRBJ2-3,.,TRBV2,.
TGCGCCAGCAGCCTAGGGACCCTTCGGACTAGCGGGGGGACCAACATTCAGTACTTC,CASSLGTLRTSGGTNIQYF,TRBJ2-4,TRBD2,TRBV4-1,.
TGTGCCAGCTCAGACACTAGCGCCAGCTCCTACAATGAGCAGTTCTTC,CASSDTSASSYNEQFF,TRBJ2-1,TRBD2,TRBV18,.
TGCGCCAGCAGTGAGGGCTTCAGCGAGCAGTACTTC,CASSEGFSEQYF,TRBJ2-7,.,TRBV10-1,.
TGTGCCAGCAGCCCCGGACGTGCTGAGGGTGAGCAGTTCTTC,CASSPGRAEGEQFF,TRBJ2-1,.,TRBV7-2,.
TGCAGCGTCCGACAGGGTGTGAGTGAAAAACTGTTTTTT,CSVRQGVSEKLFF,TRBJ1-4,TRBD1,TRBV29-1,.
TGTGCCACTCGACAGGGGGACGAGCAGTACTTC,CATRQGDEQYF,TRBJ2-7,TRBD1,TRBV10-3,.
TGTGCCAGCAGCCGCGACCCCGGGACAAGAACCTACGAGCAGTACTTC,CASSRDPGTRTYEQYF,TRBJ2-7,.,TRBV14,.
TGTGCCAGCAGCTTACGCTTCCCCCCACTAGCGGACACAGATACGCAGTATTTT,CASSLRFPPLADTDTQYF,TRBJ2-3,TRBD2,TRBV11-3,few
TGTGCCAGCAGTAGGGACAGGGTCGCGGACACTGAAGCTTTCTTT,CASSRDRVADTEAFF,TRBJ1-1,TRBD1,TRBV6-1,few
TGTGCCAGCAGTTCGGTGAATATGAACACTGAAGCTTTCTTT,CASSSVNMNTEAFF,TRBJ1-1,.,TRBV25-1,.
TGCGCCAGCAGCTCCCTCGGAGGGGATGGCACTGAAGCTTTCTTT,CASSSLGGDGTEAFF,TRBJ1-1,.,TRBV5-1,.
TGTGCCAGCAGTTACTCGGGCAGGGCCACTGAAGCTTTCTTT,CASSYSGRATEAFF,TRBJ1-1,.,TRBV6-5,.
TGTGCCAGCAGTTTAAGAGTGTTTGTCCCAGGCAGCTCCTACGAGCAGTACTTC,CASSLRVFVPGSSYEQYF,TRBJ2-7,.,TRBV27,.